This is a list of T cell receptor beta chains from one sample in a study of response to subunit inactivated influenza vaccine. MiXCR, applied by TCRdb to the RT-PCR reads, yields one record per CDR3 protein. The table lists fewer than 550,000 distinct CDR3 sequences, 25% of them singletons. The sequencing here drew on CD4+ T cells sorted from PBMCs, taken 4 to 6 days after vaccination. All receptors come from a man in his fifties or sixties who received an inactivated influenza vaccine. Each CDR3 is given without its conserved first and last residue. The order of the fields is J gene, clone size, V gene, D gene, CDR3 protein. D genes are given only for firm matches. Where a row states a size, it is once, few, many or the class of an expanded clone; other rows omit it.

j_call: TRBJ2-2; clone_size: .; v_call: TRBV6-2/TRBV6-3; d_call: TRBD1; cdr3_aa: ASRTQGEDTGELF
j_call: TRBJ2-2; clone_size: few; v_call: TRBV19; d_call: .; cdr3_aa: ASSIDRVYHTGELF
j_call: TRBJ2-3; clone_size: .; v_call: TRBV6-1; d_call: .; cdr3_aa: ASSETPFVTDTQY
j_call: TRBJ2-1; clone_size: many; v_call: TRBV24-1; d_call: .; cdr3_aa: ATGDRYYNEQF
j_call: TRBJ2-5; clone_size: few; v_call: TRBV12-3/TRBV12-4; d_call: TRBD2; cdr3_aa: ASSRGSGGEETQY
j_call: TRBJ2-1; clone_size: few; v_call: TRBV11-2; d_call: TRBD2; cdr3_aa: ASSFFGSGRLSSYNEQF
j_call: TRBJ1-1; clone_size: few; v_call: TRBV6-1; d_call: .; cdr3_aa: ASSDGRGGRSGPEAF
j_call: TRBJ2-7; clone_size: many; v_call: TRBV20-1; d_call: TRBD1; cdr3_aa: SAGQGAHYEQY
j_call: TRBJ2-5; clone_size: few; v_call: TRBV18; d_call: .; cdr3_aa: ASSPPRGRAQETQY
j_call: TRBJ2-1; clone_size: few; v_call: TRBV6-5; d_call: TRBD2; cdr3_aa: ASSYLAGVSLNEQF
j_call: TRBJ2-7; clone_size: .; v_call: TRBV7-2; d_call: TRBD1; cdr3_aa: ASSLGGQVIYEQY